A single sample gave rise to the 16 T cell receptor beta chains below, sequenced in a study of T-cell memory formation after mild COVID-19. TCRdb fed the 5' RACE reads into MiXCR, producing one record per CDR3 protein. This repertoire shows fewer than 300,000 distinct CDR3 sequences, about 20% found once; its top ten account for roughly 23%. Sequenced material: PBMCs or a T cell subset sorted from them (not recorded which). The receptors were sampled from a man between 18 and 35 years old who had mild COVID-19 (a few samples of this study predate the infection). Cell type and time point are not known.

The chain links TRBV7-9 to TRBJ2-7; the D gene is possibly TRBD2 (5 bases). The ends were cut back, 3 bases at V and 3 bases at J, with 9 bases in the middle. Germline V gene lookup returns CDR1 SEHNR and CDR2 FQNEAQ (reference sequence). CDR3 length: 13 amino acids. The CDR3 is CASSLEDDYEQYF. The CDR3 nucleotides are TGTGCCAGCAGCTTGGAGGACGACTACGAGCAGTACTTC.

This clonotype was detected a few times. This CDR3 reads CASSSMTGGGTDTQYF. In DNA form, the CDR3 reads TGCGCCAGCAGCTCTATGACAGGGGGCGGGACAGATACGCAGTATTTT. The V gene is TRBV5-1, the J gene TRBJ2-3; TRBD1 aligns across 10 bases. CDR3 length: 16 amino acids. Germline lookup yields CDR1 SGHRS and CDR2 YFSETQ. V was pared by 3 bases and J by 3 bases, with 7 bases of the junction left unmatched.

The CDR3 nucleotides read TGTGCCAGCAGTGAATTGGCGAGGGACCACAATGAGCAGTTCTTC. Protein sequence: CASSELARDHNEQFF. The chain links TRBV25-1 to TRBJ2-1; D assignment may be TRBD1 or TRBD2 (5 bases each). Per germline, CDR1 MGHDK and CDR2 SYGVNS. V lost 1 base and J 5 bases, leaving 12 bases between the germline ends. The CDR3 extends over 15 amino acids. The full variable domain, rest sourced from reference TRBV25-1 and TRBJ2-1, is EADIYQTPRYLVIGTGKKITLECSQTMGHDKMYWYQQDPGMELHLIHYSYGVNSTEKGDLSSESTVSRIRTEHFPLTLESARPSHTSQYLCASSELARDHNEQFFGPGTRLTVL.

The V and J genes are TRBV7-3 and TRBJ2-2; D may be TRBD1 or TRBD2 (5 bases each). There are 18 residues in the CDR3. Germline loops: CDR1 SGHTA, CDR2 FQGTGA. The V end lost 5 bases, the J end lost 0 bases, and 19 bases lay between the germline ends. In DNA, the CDR3 is TGTGCCAGCAGCGCGAGTCTAGCTTGGGGGACGAACACCGGGGAGCTGTTTTTT. Translation: CASSASLAWGTNTGELFF. The complete variable domain, with remaining parts taken from reference TRBV7-3 and TRBJ2-2, reads GAGVSQTPSNKVTEKGKYVELRCDPISGHTALYWYRQSLGQGPEFLIYFQGTGAADDSGLPNDRFFAVRPEGSVSTLKIQRTERGDSAVYLCASSASLAWGTNTGELFFGEGSRLTVL.

This chain's CDR3 is CASSPWSGELFF. CDR3 DNA sequence: TGTGCCAGCAGCCCATGGTCCGGGGAGCTGTTTTTT. V usage is TRBV7-6 and J usage is TRBJ2-2, with no clear D. V was clipped by 5 bases and J by 6 bases, with 7 bases between them. Germline assignment: CDR1 SGHVS and CDR2 FNYEAQ. The CDR3 consists of 12 residues.

The rearrangement uses TRBV4-2 and TRBJ1-3, with 7 bases identical to TRBD1. J lost 0 bases, V lost 0 bases, and 8 bases had no gene match. The germline V gene has CDR1 LGHNA and CDR2 YNFKEQ. This CDR3 comprises 18 residues. CDR3 nucleotides: TGTGCCAGCAGCCAAGACGGGTTACAGGGGTTCTCTGGAAACACCATATATTTT. Translating gives CASSQDGLQGFSGNTIYF.

The chain is built from TRBV30 and TRBJ1-6, with 7 bases that match TRBD1. After removal of 4 bases from V and 9 bases from J, the junction contained 3 bases not matched to a gene. From germline, CDR1 is GTSNPN and CDR2 SVGIG (reference sequence). This CDR3 contains 12 residues. CDR3 bases: TGTGCCTGGACAGGGGGAGGTTCACCCCTCCACTTT. Translated: CAWTGGGSPLHF.

Many counts were recorded for this clonotype. This chain links TRBV5-1 with TRBJ2-7, with TRBD1 matching over 8 bases. V lost 5 bases, J lost 3 bases, and 7 bases stayed unmatched. Germline V lookup: CDR1 SGHRS, CDR2 YFSETQ. This CDR3 has 14 residues. CDR3 sequence reads: CASSSGTGDYEQYF. The CDR3 DNA reads as TGCGCCAGCAGTTCCGGGACAGGCGACTACGAGCAGTACTTC.

This clonotype came up a few times. For the CDR3, the DNA is TGTGCCAGCAGCAATGGAGGACAGATCGGCTACACCTTC. It yields the protein CASSNGGQIGYTF. V is TRBV9 and J is TRBJ1-2, with D perhaps TRBD1 (6 bases). The CDR3 is made up of 13 amino acids. Germline-derived CDR1 and CDR2 are SGDLS and YYNGEE. V was pared by 4 bases and J by 8 bases, with 15 bases between.

The rearrangement joins TRBV9 to TRBJ2-4; the match to TRBD1 covers 8 bases. V gave up 0 bases and J gave up 8 bases; unmatched junction bases: 7. The CDR3 totals 15 residues. The germline gives CDR1 SGDLS, CDR2 YYNGEE. CDR3 sequence reads: CASSVVAGGGDIQYF. The CDR3 DNA follows: TGTGCCAGCAGCGTAGTGGCAGGGGGCGGTGACATTCAGTACTTC.

The CDR3 nucleotides read TGTGCCAGCAGGGAGCGGACTCCGGAGACCCAGTACTTC. Translating gives CASRERTPETQYF. The chain has TRBV6-1 and TRBJ2-5, with D possibly matching TRBD2 (5 bases). The V and J ends lost 6 bases and 5 bases respectively, with 13 bases between them. CDR3 length: 13 amino acids. CDR1 and CDR2 from the germline V gene are MNHNS and SASEGT.

V is TRBV12-3 or TRBV12-4 and J is TRBJ1-4; 9 nucleotides agree with TRBD1. The CDR3 length is 13 residues. Losses at the gene ends were 4 bases for V and 11 bases for J; bases not matched to a gene: 5. DNA for the CDR3: TGTGCCAGCAGTTGGGACAGGGTTGGGAAACTGTTTTTT. Amino acids: CASSWDRVGKLFF.

The table lists this clonotype with many counts. The chain links TRBV20-1 to TRBJ2-6; 7 bases are shared with TRBD1. The CDR3 has 17 amino acids. Trimming cost V 6 bases and J 0 bases; bases outside gene matches: 11. Germline V gene sequence: CDR1 DFQATT, CDR2 SNEGSKA (reference sequence). The CDR3 bases are TGCAGTGCCATTGGGACAGCTAATCGCTCTGGGGCCAACGTCCTGACTTTC. Amino acid sequence: CSAIGTANRSGANVLTF.

V gene TRBV6-5 combines with J gene TRBJ2-1; 7 positions agree with TRBD1. V shed 4 bases, J shed 0 bases, and the junction held 3 bases outside the gene matches. This CDR3 spans 15 amino acids. Germline CDR1 and CDR2: MNHEY and SVGAGI. CDR3 amino acids: CASSSTGTSYNEQFF. In DNA form, the CDR3 reads TGTGCCAGCAGTTCGACAGGGACCTCCTACAATGAGCAGTTCTTC.

The CDR3 nucleotides are TGCAGTGCTAGCCCTACTAGCGGGGGGGCTAATGAGCAGTTCTTC. Protein: CSASPTSGGANEQFF. The chain links TRBV20-1 to TRBJ2-1, with 13 bases aligning to TRBD2. CDR3 length: 15 amino acids. Looked up from germline, CDR1 is DFQATT and CDR2 is SNEGSKA (reference sequence). The junction had 6 bases not matched to a gene; V was cut back by 3 bases and J by 7 bases.

This clonotype was seen a few times. J is TRBJ2-7 and V is TRBV7-3; unclear D gene. The CDR3 runs 13 residues. The ends were cut back, 2 bases at V and 5 bases at J, with 10 bases in the middle. From germline, CDR1 is SGHTA and CDR2 FQGTGA. The CDR3 nucleotides are TGTGCCAGCAGCTTAGGGTCCACCGACGAGCAGTACTTC. This encodes CASSLGSTDEQYF. The variable domain in full, with the rest retrieved from reference TRBV7-3 and TRBJ2-7, is GAGVSQTPSNKVTEKGKYVELRCDPISGHTALYWYRQSLGQGPEFLIYFQGTGAADDSGLPNDRFFAVRPEGSVSTLKIQRTERGDSAVYLCASSLGSTDEQYFGPGTRLTVT.